The source of this TCR beta chain is a study of cytomegalovirus exposure and HLA in healthy donors. Study outcomes and limitations: About 180 TCR beta chains were listed as cytomegalovirus-associated. Later on, an analysis showed TCR association rates differing by HLA locus, with DRB1 the most and HLA-C the fewest.

CDR3 length equals 16 residues. Germline CDR1 and CDR2: SGDLS and YYNGEE. With V trimmed by 4 bases and J by 8 bases, 12 bases remained unmatched. The PCR made use of 60 Vbeta and 13 Jbeta primers. Assay: immunoSEQ multiplex PCR; the TCRdb copy retains only in-frame clones and omits some. The sample includes about 98,000 clones, approximately 79% of them seen just once. For this clone: Its antigen is not identified.

Sequenced sample: PBMCs. The chain employs TRBV9 and TRBJ2-2; 9 bases align to TRBD1. The clonotype originates from a male donor in good health and CMV-seronegative. The CDR3 DNA reads as TGTGCCAGCAGCTTCCAACCGGGACAGGGCGCTGGGGAGCTGTTTTTT. It is translated as CASSFQPGQGAGELFF.